This T cell receptor beta chain was captured in a study of CD8 T cells in Susac syndrome. The CDR3 loop spans 15 amino acids. V dropped 6 bases and J dropped 3; count of bases not matched to a gene: 10. The germline gives CDR1 SGHVS, CDR2 FQNEAQ. With regard to this clonotype: The target antigen is unknown.

General study findings and limits: It was in TEMRA cells and active patients that Susac CD8+ clonal expansion peaked.

The RNA, about 0.45 to 1 ug, was put through reverse transcription using random hexamers. Each CDR3 protein is one row after TCRdb ran MiXCR on the immunoSEQ multiplex PCR reads. This table holds about 120,000 distinct CDR3 sequences, just under 95% found once. This chain connects TRBV7-8 to TRBJ2-5; 7 bases align to TRBD1. The sequence came from a human donor with Susac syndrome. The specimen was CD8+ T cells from PBMCs. Written as DNA, the CDR3 is TGTGCCAGCAGGGTCGTCGGCAGGGGGAAAGAGACCCAGTACTTC. It translates to CASRVVGRGKETQYF.